Below, 5 T cell receptor beta chains from the same sample are listed, as sequenced in a study of cytomegalovirus exposure and HLA in healthy donors. The PCR was carried out with 60 Vbeta primers and 13 Jbeta primers. Sequencing used immunoSEQ multiplex PCR; TCRdb keeps in-frame clones, though not all of them. The sample yields a few hundred thousand clones, approximately 91% seen once. The specimen was PBMCs. Every receptor here comes from a girl aged 2 to 9 in good health and CMV-seronegative.

This chain links TRBV30 with TRBJ2-2, with TRBD2 as a possible D gene (7 bases). The CDR3 has 21 amino acids. Germline CDR1 GTSNPN, CDR2 SVGIG (reference sequence). Between the trimmed V and J ends, which lost 0 bases and 4 bases, there was a span of 30 bases. The CDR3 nucleotides read TGTGCCTGGAGTGTACAGATTTTTTTGGGGGGGCCTTTAAAAGGCACCGGGGAGCTGTTTTTT. As protein: CAWSVQIFLGGPLKGTGELFF.

Only a few counts were recorded for this clone. The gene calls are TRBV30 and TRBJ1-5; a possible D gene is TRBD1 (5 bases). Looked up from germline, CDR1 is GTSNPN and CDR2 is SVGIG (reference sequence). Trimming stripped 5 bases from V and 5 bases from J, with 19 bases between. The CDR3 is made up of 15 amino acids. The CDR3 nucleotides are TGTGCCTGGTCTCGGTCAGGAGGGGTCGATCAGCCCCAGCATTTT. Translation: CAWSRSGGVDQPQHF.

The chain is built from TRBV10-3 and TRBJ1-4; 9 nucleotides match TRBD1. CDR1 and CDR2 (germline): ENHRY, SYGVKD. The CDR3 contains 13 residues. After removal of 11 bases from V and 6 bases from J, the junction contained 7 bases not matched to a gene. This CDR3 reads CALSQGAHEKLFF. CDR3 coding DNA: TGTGCCCTTTCACAGGGGGCTCATGAAAAACTGTTTTTT.

This clone appeared once. This sequence joins TRBV11-3 and TRBJ2-1; D call uncertain. The germline CDR1 and CDR2 sequences are SGHNT and YENEEA. V was trimmed by 4 bases and J by 9 bases, leaving 13 bases between them. The CDR3 contains 13 residues. The CDR3 DNA is TGTGCCAGCAGCTACTCCGATGGTTCTGAGCAGTTCTTC. Protein: CASSYSDGSEQFF. The entire variable domain, with the rest obtained from reference TRBV11-3 and TRBJ2-1, is as follows: EAGVVQSPRYKIIEKKQPVAFWCNPISGHNTLYWYLQNLGQGPELLIRYENEEAVDDSQLPKDRFSAERLKGVDSTLKIQPAELGDSAVYLCASSYSDGSEQFFGPGTRLTVL.

The chain has TRBV19 and TRBJ2-1, with unresolved D. CDR1 and CDR2 from the germline V gene are LNHDA and SQIVND (reference sequence). V gave up 6 bases and J gave up 8 bases, with 8 bases separating them. The CDR3 is 11 amino acids. CDR3 amino acids: CASRDDYEQFF. The CDR3 DNA follows: TGTGCCAGTAGAGACGACTATGAGCAGTTCTTC.